This record looks at one TCR beta chain sequence and its context. This entry belongs to a study of blood T cell repertoires in COVID-19. The overall study: Collection of acute and convalescent COVID-19 samples took place in the United States, Italy and Spain. Nucleic acid was either cDNA or gDNA, and it came from T cells, B-cell-depleted T cells, or PBMCs.

Method: immunoSEQ multiplex PCR; TCRdb's copy keeps in-frame clones and lacks some. The sample consists of about 80,000 clones, 78% of them appearing once. CDR1 and CDR2 (germline): LNHDA, SQIVND (reference sequence). This CDR3 is built from 14 residues. Unmatched junction bases numbered 4, after V lost 5 bases and J lost 3 bases. The sequenced material came from peripheral blood. This clonotype originated in a human donor in a cohort sampled during active COVID-19. The V call is TRBV19, the J call TRBJ2-3; 8 bases are a match to TRBD1. CDR3 region: CASSPGQGTDTQYF. The CDR3 nucleotides are TGTGCCAGTAGTCCTGGACAGGGTACAGATACGCAGTATTTT.